The 32 T cell receptor beta chains presented below share a single source sample, sequenced in a study of OX40 agonist ivuxolimab in advanced cancers. Produced via immunoSEQ multiplex PCR; TCRdb's table is partial and in-frame only. The profile covers about 46,000 clones, with 88% appearing a single time and roughly three fifths taken by the ten largest. This material consisted of CD4+ or CD8+ T cells sorted from blood, taken in a trial of the OX40 agonist ivuxolimab. The receptors stem from an adult with an advanced solid tumor such as melanoma, head and neck, liver or kidney cancer.

The gene calls are TRBV9 and TRBJ2-2; 8 bases match TRBD1. Germline V gives CDR1 SGDLS, CDR2 YYNGEE. The CDR3 is 15 amino acids. After removal of 3 bases from V and 4 bases from J, the junction contained 5 bases not matched to a gene. The CDR3 region is CASSAQGAVTGELFF. The CDR3 region has the DNA TGTGCCAGCAGCGCCCAGGGGGCGGTCACCGGGGAGCTGTTTTTT.

This clone has just one count. The rearrangement joins TRBV6-6 to TRBJ2-5, with D hard to call. The germline V and J ends were trimmed by 6 bases and 1 base, with 6 bases remaining between them. CDR1 is MNHNY, CDR2 SVGAGI, per germline (reference sequence). The CDR3 has 12 amino acids. CDR3 sequence: CASSLPQETQYF. The DNA of the CDR3 is TGTGCCAGCAGCCTCCCCCAAGAGACCCAGTACTTC.

The rearrangement joins TRBV5-6 to TRBJ1-2; a possible D gene is TRBD1 (6 bases). The germline V and J ends were trimmed by 2 bases and 4 bases, with 15 bases remaining between them. The CDR3 is made up of 15 amino acids. Germline-derived CDR1 and CDR2 are SGHDT and YYEEEE. This CDR3 is CASSFWGAGGYGYTF. For the CDR3, the DNA is TGTGCCAGCAGCTTCTGGGGGGCGGGAGGCTATGGCTACACCTTC.

The chain employs TRBV29-1 and TRBJ1-5; 9 nucleotides line up with TRBD1. This CDR3 comprises 14 residues. V trimming: 5 bases; J trimming: 10 bases; junction bases outside the gene matches: 12. Per the germline V gene, CDR1 is SQVTM and CDR2 is ANQGSEA. The CDR3 is CSVKMGQGDNPQHF. As DNA, the CDR3 is TGCAGCGTTAAAATGGGACAGGGAGACAATCCCCAGCATTTT.

V is TRBV11-2 and J is TRBJ2-5; a possible D gene is TRBD2 (6 bases). CDR3 size: 13 residues. CDR1 and CDR2 from the germline V gene are SGHAT and FQNNGV. V lost 1 base and J 9 bases, leaving 12 bases between the germline ends. CDR3 sequence reads: CASSLVRGGAQYF. CDR3 DNA sequence: TGTGCCAGCAGCTTAGTCCGGGGAGGAGCCCAGTACTTC.

The table lists this clone with a few counts. The J gene is TRBJ2-1, the V gene TRBV14; 9 bases match TRBD2. The CDR3 runs to 16 residues. Germline assignment: CDR1 SGHDN and CDR2 FVKESK. Unmatched junction bases numbered 10, after V lost 1 base and J lost 9 bases. The CDR3 DNA is TGTGCCAGCAGCCAAGTAGGCGGGAGGGATACTATTGAGCAGTTCTTC. As protein: CASSQVGGRDTIEQFF.

V is TRBV11-3 and J is TRBJ2-3; D remains ambiguous. This CDR3 has 17 amino acids. Trimming took 5 bases from V and 5 from J, leaving 23 bases between them. Germline CDR1 reads SGHNT; CDR2 reads YENEEA. In DNA form, the CDR3 reads TGTGCCAGCAGCCCCGATTCGGTAATAAAAGGTGGAGATACGCAGTATTTT. The encoded protein is CASSPDSVIKGGDTQYF.

The chain couples TRBV11-3 to TRBJ2-3; 8 bases match TRBD1. The CDR3 totals 17 residues. Germline V CDR1 and CDR2: SGHNT, YENEEA. The V segment lost 0 bases and the J segment 0 bases; nucleotides outside the gene matches: 5. In nucleotides, the CDR3 is TGTGCCAGCAGCTTAGATGGCCAGGGGGCTAGCACAGATACGCAGTATTTT. This translates into CASSLDGQGASTDTQYF.

The chain uses TRBV6-1 and TRBJ2-5; perhaps TRBD2 as D (5 bases). The CDR3 has 15 residues. The V end lost 5 bases, the J end lost 1 base, and 14 bases lay between the germline ends. Germline CDR1 MNHNS, CDR2 SASEGT. CDR3: CASSPVAKGQETQYF. CDR3 coding DNA: TGTGCCAGCAGTCCGGTAGCGAAGGGCCAAGAGACCCAGTACTTC.

The V and J genes are TRBV15 and TRBJ2-2; D is perhaps TRBD2 (5 bases). Trimming left V 5 bases short and J 7 bases short, with 17 bases between. Germline V gene data show CDR1 as LNHNV and CDR2 as YYDKDF (reference sequence). The length of the CDR3 is 15 residues. The CDR3 region has the DNA TGTGCCACCAGCTCTTCTGCGGGTCTTGGCGGGGAGCTGTTTTTT. Protein: CATSSSAGLGGELFF.

The V call is TRBV6-5, the J call TRBJ2-7, with D possibly matching TRBD1 (6 bases). The length of the CDR3 is 13 residues. V was shortened by 8 bases and J by 4 bases, with 15 bases between the two germline ends. The V gene's germline CDR1 is MNHEY and CDR2 SVGAGI. DNA for the CDR3: TGTGCCAGCTCCCCAGGGGCCCTTTACGAGCAGTACTTC. Its translation: CASSPGALYEQYF.

The CDR3 DNA sequence: TGTGCCAGCAGCTTATACCGCTCGACAGGGGGTTTCTACGAGCAGTACTTC. Residues: CASSLYRSTGGFYEQYF. The V gene is TRBV5-6, the J gene TRBJ2-7; 9 bases align to TRBD1. Germline CDR1 reads SGHDT; CDR2 reads YYEEEE. This CDR3 spans 17 amino acids. V lost 2 bases, J lost 3 bases, and 12 bases stayed unmatched. The whole variable domain, remainder taken from reference TRBV5-6 and TRBJ2-7, is DAGVTQSPTHLIKTRGQQVTLRCSPKSGHDTVSWYQQALGQGPQFIFQYYEEEERQRGNFPDRFSGHQFPNYSSELNVNALLLGDSALYLCASSLYRSTGGFYEQYFGPGTRLTVT.

The V gene is TRBV7-9, the J gene TRBJ2-7; D may be TRBD1 or TRBD2 (5 bases each). CDR1 is SEHNR, CDR2 FQNEAQ, per germline (reference sequence). The V and J ends lost 2 bases and 1 base respectively, with 9 bases between them. This CDR3 has 14 residues. CDR3 loop: CASSLRDVSYEQYF. DNA of the CDR3: TGTGCCAGCAGCTTAAGGGACGTATCCTACGAGCAGTACTTC.

The chain joins TRBV7-2 to TRBJ2-3; tentatively, D is TRBD1 or TRBD2 (6 bases each). From germline, CDR1 is SGHTA and CDR2 FQGNSA. The V end was cut by 5 bases, the J end by 3 bases, with 12 bases between. The CDR3 has 14 amino acids. CDR3 nucleotides: TGTGCCAGCAGCCCACGGGGGCCTACAGATACGCAGTATTTT. This encodes CASSPRGPTDTQYF.

The V and J genes are TRBV21-1 and TRBJ2-5; the table gives TRBD1 as D, unverified against the DNA. TRBV21-1 is a pseudogene segment. This CDR3 contains 17 residues. The CDR3: CASSSGTGGFYQETQYF. The CDR3 DNA reads TGTGCCAGCAGCAGCGGGACAGGAGGTTTTTACCAAGAGACCCAGTACTTC.

The chain couples TRBV30 to TRBJ2-2; D is ambiguous. V dropped 7 bases and J dropped 0 bases, with 9 bases sitting between them. The CDR3 has 13 amino acids. Germline lookup yields CDR1 GTSNPN and CDR2 SVGIG (reference sequence). DNA of the CDR3: TGTGCCTCGGGTATCGCGAACACCGGGGAGCTGTTTTTT. Its protein product is CASGIANTGELFF.

The chain combines TRBV6-1 with TRBJ2-1, with 7 nucleotides matching TRBD1. CDR1 and CDR2 (germline): MNHNS, SASEGT. This CDR3 has 15 amino acids. Trimming at V came to 5 bases and at J to 6 bases, leaving 10 bases not matched to a gene. The CDR3: CASSTGQFLLNEQFF. Here the CDR3 DNA reads TGTGCCAGCAGTACGGGACAGTTTCTTCTCAATGAGCAGTTCTTC.

J is TRBJ2-2 and V is TRBV5-1; 13 bases fit TRBD2. Germline lookup yields CDR1 SGHRS and CDR2 YFSETQ. The CDR3 loop spans 17 amino acids. The ends lost 2 bases at V and 10 bases at J; junction bases unmatched: 11. DNA for the CDR3: TGCGCCAGCAGCTTATCGGAGGGACTAGCGGGACGCGAGGAGCTGTTTTTT. Its protein product is CASSLSEGLAGREELFF.

The chain couples TRBV4-1 to TRBJ1-5; D is unclear. The CDR3 runs 17 residues. In germline, CDR1 is MGHRA, CDR2 YSYEKL. Trimming took 4 bases from V and 3 from J, leaving 19 bases between them. CDR3 nucleotides: TGCGCCAGCAGCCGGGTTCCGGGCGCCGGGCCCAATCAGCCCCAGCATTTT. Protein product: CASSRVPGAGPNQPQHF.

The chain is built from TRBV7-2 and TRBJ1-6, with TRBD1 identical over 8 bases. V gave up 3 bases and J gave up 7 bases; unmatched junction bases: 5. The germline V gene has CDR1 SGHTA and CDR2 FQGNSA. The length of the CDR3 is 15 residues. The CDR3 sequence: CASSFRTGWNSPLHF. DNA for the CDR3: TGTGCCAGCAGCTTTCGGACAGGGTGGAATTCACCCCTCCACTTT.

The count of this clone is one. This chain uses TRBV28 with TRBJ2-7; 9 bases fit TRBD1. CDR1 MDHEN and CDR2 SYDVKM come from the germline V gene. CDR3 size: 15 residues. J was trimmed by 5 bases and V by 5 bases; bases with no gene match: 10. In nucleotides, the CDR3 is TGTGCCAGCAGTCTGTTGGGACAGGGTAGCCACGAGCAGTACTTC. Protein: CASSLLGQGSHEQYF.

This clone was seen only once. The rearrangement links TRBV27 to TRBJ2-7, with unresolved D. With 5 bases removed from V and 0 bases from J, the gap between germline ends came to 8 bases. The CDR3 length is 13 residues. Germline V gene lookup returns CDR1 MNHEY and CDR2 SMNVEV (reference sequence). The CDR3 region is CASSSAGSYEQYF. CDR3 sequence (DNA): TGTGCCAGCAGTAGCGCCGGCTCCTACGAGCAGTACTTC.

In this sample, this clone turned up once. The V gene is TRBV7-8, the J gene TRBJ2-5; D may correspond to TRBD1 or TRBD2 (5 bases each). The CDR3 length is 17 residues. V gave up 0 bases and J gave up 0 bases, with 14 bases separating them. Germline V gene sequence: CDR1 SGHVS, CDR2 FQNEAQ. CDR3 coding DNA: TGTGCCAGCAGCTTAGCGGGGGACGGTCGATACCAAGAGACCCAGTACTTC. Translation gives CASSLAGDGRYQETQYF.

The chain employs TRBV28 and TRBJ1-5; D possibly corresponds to TRBD1 (6 bases). CDR3 length: 16 amino acids. The germline CDR1 and CDR2 sequences are MDHEN and SYDVKM. Trimming took 5 bases from V and 4 from J, leaving 18 bases between them. The CDR3 loop is CASSQTMDRENQPQHF. Written as DNA, the CDR3 is TGTGCCAGCAGTCAAACTATGGACAGAGAAAATCAGCCCCAGCATTTT.

The chain links TRBV5-1 to TRBJ1-3; D uncertain. CDR1 is SGHRS, CDR2 YFSETQ, per germline. The CDR3 has 16 amino acids. The V end was cut by 1 base, the J end by 0 bases, with 11 bases between. CDR3 in amino acids: CASSLWPDSSGNTIYF. The CDR3 region has the DNA TGCGCCAGCAGCTTGTGGCCGGATAGCTCTGGAAACACCATATATTTT.

This clone has only one observation. V usage is TRBV5-6 and J usage is TRBJ1-4, with D perhaps TRBD1 (6 bases). V shed 1 base and J shed 3 bases, with 19 bases lying between them. CDR1 and CDR2 from the germline V gene are SGHDT and YYEEEE. The CDR3 extends over 18 amino acids. The CDR3 nucleotides are TGTGCCAGCAGCTTGCCGGGACAAGATACCTTCCCTAATGAAAAACTGTTTTTT. Its protein product is CASSLPGQDTFPNEKLFF.

Only one count was recorded for this clone. V gene TRBV27 combines with J gene TRBJ2-7; D uncertain. From germline, CDR1 is MNHEY and CDR2 SMNVEV (reference sequence). The germline V and J ends were trimmed by 1 base and 5 bases, with 12 bases remaining between them. The CDR3 is made up of 14 amino acids. CDR3 residues: CASSLWLNSHEQYF. CDR3 nucleotides: TGTGCCAGCAGTTTATGGTTAAACAGCCACGAGCAGTACTTC.

The chain couples TRBV7-9 to TRBJ2-2; D gene uncertain. This CDR3 contains 13 residues. Trimming shortened V by 11 bases and J by 5 bases, and 15 bases separated the two germline ends. Germline CDR1 reads SEHNR; CDR2 reads FQNEAQ (reference sequence). The CDR3 spells CAGPGPSTGELFF. The CDR3 bases are TGTGCCGGGCCTGGCCCGAGTACCGGGGAGCTGTTTTTT.

This clone showed up just a few times. V and J are TRBV7-2 and TRBJ1-2; D gene ambiguous. Deletions cut 3 bases from V and 3 bases from J, with 11 bases between. CDR3 size: 14 residues. Germline CDR1 and CDR2: SGHTA and FQGNSA. The CDR3 DNA follows: TGTGCCAGCAGCTTGGGCAAGCACTACTATGGCTACACCTTC. It codes for CASSLGKHYYGYTF.

This clone was recorded many times. In DNA form, the CDR3 reads TGTGCCAGCAGTTTGGGTTATGGAATTAATCAGCCCCAGCATTTT. This codes for CASSLGYGINQPQHF. The chain joins TRBV28 to TRBJ1-5; D call uncertain. The CDR3 runs to 15 residues. Trimming removed 3 bases at V and 4 bases at J, with 13 bases between. CDR1 MDHEN and CDR2 SYDVKM come from the germline V gene.

The chain carries TRBV5-1 and TRBJ1-2; D may be TRBD1 (5 bases). V lost 6 bases and J 2 bases, leaving 17 bases between the germline ends. Germline V gene data show CDR1 as SGHRS and CDR2 as YFSETQ. This CDR3 region has 15 residues. CDR3 amino acids: CASTMAGPGNYGYTF. The DNA for the CDR3 is TGCGCCAGCACCATGGCGGGACCTGGGAACTATGGCTACACCTTC.

CDR3: CASSDTEPSSYNEQFF. In DNA, the CDR3 is TGTGCCAGCAGTGACACCGAGCCTAGCTCCTACAATGAGCAGTTCTTC. The V call is TRBV2, the J call TRBJ2-1, with D unresolved. Deletions cut 3 bases from V and 0 bases from J, with 12 bases between. The CDR3 is 16 residues long. Germline CDR1 is SNHLY and CDR2 is FYNNEI.